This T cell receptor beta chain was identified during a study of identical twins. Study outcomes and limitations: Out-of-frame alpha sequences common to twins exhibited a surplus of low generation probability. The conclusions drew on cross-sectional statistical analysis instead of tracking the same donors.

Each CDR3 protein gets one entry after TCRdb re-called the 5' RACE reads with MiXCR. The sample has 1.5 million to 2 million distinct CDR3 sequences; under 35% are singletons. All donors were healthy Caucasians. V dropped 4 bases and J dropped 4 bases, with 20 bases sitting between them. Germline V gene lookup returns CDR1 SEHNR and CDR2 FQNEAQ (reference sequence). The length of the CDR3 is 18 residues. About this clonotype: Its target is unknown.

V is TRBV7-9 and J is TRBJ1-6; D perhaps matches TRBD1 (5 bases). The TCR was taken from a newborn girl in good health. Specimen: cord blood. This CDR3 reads CASSSDRRGEGYNSPLHF. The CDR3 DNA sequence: TGTGCCAGCAGCTCTGACCGACGGGGCGAGGGATATAATTCACCCCTCCACTTT.